These 19 T cell receptor beta chains were all obtained from the same sample, sequenced in a study of blood T cell repertoires in COVID-19. Repertoires were generated with immunoSEQ multiplex PCR, while TCRdb's copy carries only in-frame clones and drops some. The table has 60,000 to 75,000 clones, more than 75% seen once. Specimen: peripheral blood. These receptors all stem from a woman between 55 and 75 years old with acute or convalescent COVID-19.

The V and J genes are TRBV5-6 and TRBJ1-4, with D unclear. Germline CDR1 and CDR2: SGHDT and YYEEEE. This CDR3 comprises 15 residues. The V gene lost 0 bases and the J gene lost 2 bases, with 8 bases spanning the gap. The CDR3 nucleotides read TGTGCCAGCAGCTTGGCTGGGAGCACTAATGAAAAACTGTTTTTT. Encoded protein: CASSLAGSTNEKLFF.

The chain has TRBV10-3 and TRBJ1-1; D perhaps matches TRBD1 (5 bases). Germline lookup yields CDR1 ENHRY and CDR2 SYGVKD. The CDR3 sequence is 12 residues long. CDR3 in DNA: TGTGCTGTGAACGGGGGAGGCACTGAAGCTTTCTTT. Encoded protein: CAVNGGGTEAFF.

The V gene is TRBV28, the J gene TRBJ2-7; TRBD1 aligns across 8 bases. This CDR3 spans 12 amino acids. After removal of 6 bases from V and 2 bases from J, the junction contained 0 bases not matched to a gene. Germline V gene data show CDR1 as MDHEN and CDR2 as SYDVKM. The CDR3 loop reads CASRGQAYEQYF. Here the CDR3 DNA reads TGTGCCAGCAGGGGACAGGCCTACGAGCAGTACTTC.

The J gene is TRBJ1-1, the V gene TRBV28; unclear D gene. Trimming removed 7 bases from V and 1 base from J, with 10 bases in between. Germline V lookup: CDR1 MDHEN, CDR2 SYDVKM. The CDR3 consists of 13 residues. The CDR3 nucleotides are TGTGCCAGCATGTCACAACCGAACACTGAAGCTTTCTTT. This gives the protein CASMSQPNTEAFF.

This clone was detected only once. The chain combines TRBV10-3 with TRBJ1-1; 7 bases match TRBD1. The CDR3 covers 15 residues. V trimming: 3 bases; J trimming: 12 bases; junction bases outside the gene matches: 16. Germline V gene lookup returns CDR1 ENHRY and CDR2 SYGVKD. CDR3 amino acids: CAISDYAAPQGVTFF. The CDR3 DNA reads TGTGCCATCAGTGATTACGCCGCGCCCCAGGGGGTAACTTTCTTT.

This chain connects TRBV28 to TRBJ2-4, with TRBD2 as a possible D gene (6 bases). Germline V gives CDR1 MDHEN, CDR2 SYDVKM. Trimming pared 1 base from V and 1 base from J, leaving 20 bases between. This CDR3 comprises 19 residues. CDR3 sequence: CASSLLSARGGLAKNIQYF. The CDR3 DNA reads as TGTGCCAGCAGTTTATTATCAGCGAGGGGAGGTCTGGCCAAAAACATTCAGTACTTC.

The rearrangement uses TRBV5-4 and TRBJ2-1, with unresolved D. Trimming took off 3 bases at V and 0 bases at J, with 7 bases between the two ends. There are 14 residues in the CDR3. The germline V gene encodes CDR1 SGHNT and CDR2 YYREEE (reference sequence). CDR3 amino acids: CASSSLSSYNEQFF. The CDR3 DNA is TGTGCCAGCAGCTCCCTAAGCTCCTACAATGAGCAGTTCTTC.

This chain connects TRBV18 to TRBJ2-2, with D tentatively TRBD1 (5 bases). Germline-derived CDR1 and CDR2 are KGHSH and LQKENI. This CDR3 has 16 amino acids. Trimming cost V 4 bases and J 1 base, with 13 bases left between them. This CDR3 is CASSRRTTLNTGELFF. The CDR3 coding sequence is TGTGCCAGCTCACGACGGACAACCTTGAACACCGGGGAGCTGTTTTTT.

The chain recombines TRBV7-8 with TRBJ2-5; D ambiguous. Germline V gives CDR1 SGHVS, CDR2 FQNEAQ. The V end lost 2 bases, the J end lost 3 bases, and 13 bases lay between the germline ends. The CDR3 sequence is 15 residues long. CDR3 sequence: CASSLTGALEETQYF. As DNA, the CDR3 is TGTGCCAGCAGCTTAACGGGTGCACTGGAAGAGACCCAGTACTTC.

This clone was detected only once. The chain employs TRBV30 and TRBJ2-3, with TRBD1 matching over 7 bases. Germline-derived CDR1 and CDR2 are GTSNPN and SVGIG (reference sequence). The V gene end was trimmed by 1 base and the J gene end by 0 bases; junction bases not matched to a gene: 4. This CDR3 spans 15 amino acids. The CDR3 protein is CAWSEQGVSTDTQYF. The DNA of the CDR3 is TGTGCCTGGAGTGAGCAGGGGGTTAGCACAGATACGCAGTATTTT.

The V call is TRBV10-3, the J call TRBJ1-6, with TRBD1 matching 8 bases. The CDR3 spans 14 residues. V shed 4 bases and J 9 bases; nucleotides not matched to a gene: 5. From germline, CDR1 is ENHRY and CDR2 SYGVKD. CDR3 loop: CAISVLQGGSPLHF. DNA of the CDR3: TGTGCCATCAGTGTGTTACAGGGGGGTTCACCCCTCCACTTT.

The genes are TRBV11-1 and TRBJ2-7, with D possibly being TRBD1 (6 bases). V shed 1 base and J shed 2 bases, with 9 bases lying between them. CDR3 size: 14 residues. CDR1 and CDR2 from the germline V gene are SGHAT and FQDESV (reference sequence). In nucleotides, the CDR3 is TGTGCCAGCAGCTTAGTCGGGACAACCTACGAGCAGTACTTC. This gives the protein CASSLVGTTYEQYF.

The chain is built from TRBV7-9 and TRBJ1-6; tentative D call: TRBD1 (5 bases). Looked up from germline, CDR1 is SEHNR and CDR2 is FQNEAQ (reference sequence). The V end was cut by 5 bases, the J end by 6 bases, with 14 bases between. The CDR3 covers 15 residues. CDR3 protein: CASSDPGHINSPLHF. The CDR3 DNA reads as TGTGCCAGCAGCGACCCCGGACATATTAATTCACCCCTCCACTTT.

The chain is built from TRBV10-3 and TRBJ1-6; tentatively, D is TRBD1 (6 bases). Germline values: CDR1 ENHRY, CDR2 SYGVKD. This CDR3 region has 15 residues. V lost 4 bases and J lost 5, with 12 bases in between. CDR3 region: CAISGEGGNNSPLHF. The CDR3 region has the DNA TGTGCCATCAGTGGGGAGGGGGGAAATAATTCACCCCTCCACTTT.

V usage is TRBV19 and J usage is TRBJ2-7, with 8 bases that match TRBD2. Germline-derived CDR1 and CDR2 are LNHDA and SQIVND (reference sequence). This CDR3 spans 14 amino acids. V dropped 3 bases and J dropped 4; count of bases not matched to a gene: 5. CDR3 in DNA: TGTGCCAGTAGTATGAGGGCGGGGGGATACGAGCAGTACTTC. Its translation: CASSMRAGGYEQYF.

This clone was seen more than once but under ten times. The chain joins TRBV11-2 to TRBJ2-2, with TRBD1 matching 10 bases. CDR1 is SGHAT and CDR2 is FQNNGV in the germline V gene. With 4 bases clipped from V and 6 bases from J, the junction kept 5 bases outside the gene matches. The CDR3 covers 15 residues. The CDR3, as DNA: TGTGCCAGCAGCTCAGGACAGGGGGTTGCCGGGGAGCTGTTTTTT. Residues: CASSSGQGVAGELFF.

V is TRBV5-1 and J is TRBJ2-6; D is possibly TRBD1 (6 bases). CDR1 is SGHRS, CDR2 YFSETQ, per germline. The CDR3 covers 20 residues. V lost 0 bases and J lost 3, with 22 bases in between. DNA of the CDR3: TGCGCCAGCAGCTTGGTAGGGGAGAGCATCAGGGGTAGTGGGGCCAACGTCCTGACTTTC. Translation: CASSLVGESIRGSGANVLTF. Full variable domain (rest looked up from reference TRBV5-1 and TRBJ2-6): KAGVTQTPRYLIKTRGQQVTLSCSPISGHRSVSWYQQTPGQGLQFLFEYFSETQRNKGNFPGRFSGRQFSNSRSEMNVSTLELGDSALYLCASSLVGESIRGSGANVLTFGAGSRLTVL.

CDR3 protein: CASSYSRGNSQPQHF. The CDR3 region has the DNA TGTGCCAGCAGTTACTCTCGGGGGAACAGCCAGCCCCAGCATTTT. J is TRBJ1-5 and V is TRBV6-6; D is possibly TRBD1 (5 bases). The CDR3 is 15 amino acids. CDR1 and CDR2 (germline): MNHNY, SVGAGI (reference sequence). Trimming left V 0 bases short and J 7 bases short, with 13 bases between.

The rearrangement links TRBV5-6 to TRBJ1-2; D call uncertain. V gave up 4 bases and J gave up 2 bases, with 12 bases separating them. Germline V gives CDR1 SGHDT, CDR2 YYEEEE. The CDR3 has 14 amino acids. CDR3 in amino acids: CASSPVGGNYGYTF. DNA of the CDR3: TGTGCCAGCAGCCCCGTAGGCGGGAACTATGGCTACACCTTC.